The 14 T cell receptor beta chains listed next were all sequenced from one sample in a study of CD8+CD57+ T cells in acquired aplastic anemia (dated by TCRdb to the late 2010s). Patients chosen for sequencing had shown expansion of CD8+CD57+ cells by flow cytometry. The reads were generated on an Illumina HiSeq 2000. Profiling of TCR beta VDJ combinations and CDR3 sequences used genomic DNA as the template. TCRdb reanalyzed the raw reads on its own, using fastp at Q25 for trimming and MiXCR for clone calling, and kept in-frame beta chains. Each CDR3 protein appears once, grouped with its most common genes and DNA. In this sample the table shows roughly 150,000 distinct CDR3 sequences, roughly 48% of which occur a single time. The ten largest clonotypes hold about 3% of the sample. Sequencing was performed on sorted CD4+, CD8+, or CD8+CD57+ T cells (not recorded which) from PBMCs. These receptors all come from a human donor with aplastic anemia.

This chain joins TRBV19 and TRBJ2-7, with 13 bases aligning to TRBD2. Germline-derived CDR1 and CDR2 are LNHDA and SQIVND (reference sequence). Trimming removed 3 bases from V and 1 base from J; junction bases left unmatched: 6. This CDR3 has 17 amino acids. CDR3 bases: TGTGCCAGTAGTATGGAGACTAGCGGGAGGCCGTCCTACGAGCAGTACTTC. Amino acid sequence: CASSMETSGRPSYEQYF.

This clonotype was seen at least ten times. The chain couples TRBV4-2 to TRBJ2-2, with D possibly matching TRBD1 (5 bases). CDR1 and CDR2 (germline): LGHNA, YNFKEQ. This CDR3 spans 16 amino acids. V lost 0 bases to trimming and J lost 0 bases, with 8 bases between them. This chain's CDR3 is CASSQEGPPNTGELFF. CDR3 DNA sequence: TGTGCCAGCAGCCAAGAGGGGCCGCCGAACACCGGGGAGCTGTTTTTT.

This clonotype was found many times. The V call is TRBV12-3 or TRBV12-4, the J call TRBJ2-3; 8 nucleotides line up with TRBD2. V gave up 8 bases and J gave up 1 base; unmatched junction bases: 5. The CDR3 runs 14 residues. For the CDR3, the DNA is TGTGCCAGCGTAAGAGCGGGAGGCACAGATACGCAGTATTTT. It is translated as CASVRAGGTDTQYF.

Remarks on this clonotype: A much larger clone is a single base away; this may be a read error. The V gene is TRBV5-1, the J gene TRBJ2-1, with D possibly matching TRBD2 (6 bases). V lost 4 bases and J lost 0, with 17 bases in between. The germline V gene has CDR1 SGHRS and CDR2 YFSETQ. This CDR3 contains 17 residues. The CDR3 coding sequence is TGCGCCAGCAGCCTTGGCCGGGGGAGGAACTCCTACAATGAGCAGTTCTTC. Its protein product is CASSLGRGRNSYNEQFF.

This clonotype came up a few times. This sequence joins TRBV29-1 and TRBJ1-1; a possible D gene is TRBD1 (5 bases). V was trimmed by 1 base and J by 3 bases, leaving 9 bases between them. Germline loops: CDR1 SQVTM, CDR2 ANQGSEA. The CDR3 covers 13 residues. The CDR3 is CSVEGSGYTEAFF. CDR3 coding DNA: TGCAGCGTTGAAGGTTCAGGGTACACTGAAGCTTTCTTT.

In DNA form, the CDR3 reads TGTGCCATCAGGGGACAGGGGATGGCCAAAAACATTCAGTACTTC. Translated, it gives CAIRGQGMAKNIQYF. The chain has TRBV10-3 and TRBJ2-4, with 10 bases matching TRBD1. This CDR3 comprises 15 residues. Trimming removed 6 bases from V and 1 base from J; junction bases left unmatched: 3. CDR1 is ENHRY and CDR2 is SYGVKD in the germline V gene.

The chain uses TRBV7-9 and TRBJ1-2, with D possibly matching TRBD1 (5 bases). From germline, CDR1 is SEHNR and CDR2 FQNEAQ (reference sequence). Trimming took off 4 bases at V and 3 bases at J, with 9 bases between the two ends. The CDR3 spans 13 residues. The CDR3 reads CASSSGTYYGYTF. The CDR3 nucleotides read TGTGCCAGCAGCTCCGGGACCTACTATGGCTACACCTTC.

This clonotype was seen ten or more times. The chain is built from TRBV5-1 and TRBJ1-3; 7 bases are shared with TRBD1. The junction had 8 bases not matched to a gene; V was cut back by 4 bases and J by 4 bases. This CDR3 spans 15 amino acids. CDR1 SGHRS and CDR2 YFSETQ come from the germline V gene. The CDR3 loop reads CASSRDSSRGNTIYF. The CDR3 DNA is TGCGCCAGCAGCCGGGACAGCTCGAGGGGAAACACCATATATTTT.

This clonotype was detected many times. The chain links TRBV11-3 to TRBJ2-7; TRBD2 matches at 11 bases. With V trimmed by 0 bases and J by 4 bases, 2 bases remained unmatched. In germline, CDR1 is SGHNT, CDR2 YENEEA. The CDR3 loop spans 15 amino acids. The CDR3 loop reads CASSLELAGEYEQYF. As DNA, the CDR3 is TGTGCCAGCAGCTTAGAACTAGCGGGAGAATACGAGCAGTACTTC.

About this clonotype: The junction and the germline gene differ at one end; a read error may be behind it. The V and J genes are TRBV11-2 and TRBJ2-7; D is unclear. Germline lookup yields CDR1 SGHAT and CDR2 FQNNGV. The CDR3 extends over 12 amino acids. DNA for the CDR3: TGTGTCAGCAGCCCTTACGTGGGCGAGCAGTACTTC. It is translated as CVSSPYVGEQYF.

In its sample, this clonotype was seen many times. This sequence joins TRBV6-6 and TRBJ2-7, with 7 bases fitting TRBD1. V shed 2 bases and J 6 bases; nucleotides not matched to a gene: 7. CDR3 length: 14 residues. The germline CDR1 and CDR2 sequences are MNHNY and SVGAGI (reference sequence). The CDR3 spells CASSYQETGFEQYF. CDR3 in DNA: TGTGCCAGCAGTTACCAAGAGACAGGGTTCGAGCAGTACTTC.

This clonotype was picked up many times. The chain combines TRBV20-1 with TRBJ2-1, with TRBD2 as a possible D gene (6 bases). V lost 6 bases, J lost 4 bases, and 10 bases lay in between. This CDR3 region has 12 residues. Germline assignment: CDR1 DFQATT and CDR2 SNEGSKA (reference sequence). The CDR3 protein is CSAPGLYNEQFF. As DNA, the CDR3 is TGCAGTGCCCCGGGACTTTACAATGAGCAGTTCTTC.

The chain carries TRBV11-2 and TRBJ2-7, with 9 bases lining up with TRBD1. CDR1 is SGHAT, CDR2 FQNNGV, per germline. V lost 5 bases, J lost 4 bases, and 6 bases stayed unmatched. This CDR3 is built from 14 residues. In DNA, the CDR3 is TGTGCCAGCAGCCAAAGGGACAGGGATTACGAGCAGTACTTC. Protein: CASSQRDRDYEQYF.

A note on this clonotype: The junction departs from germline at one end; a sequencing error may be responsible. The chain is built from TRBV4-1 and TRBJ1-3, with D uncertain. Germline V gene sequence: CDR1 MGHRA, CDR2 YSYEKL. This CDR3 contains 12 residues. The CDR3 bases are TGTGCCAGCACCCCCAGGGGAAACACCATATATTTT. Translation gives CASTPRGNTIYF.